The clone carrying this T cell receptor (beta chain) appeared a few times. Next came a second PCR, run for roughly 6 to 11 cycles, which used a sample-barcoded 5' primer along with a J-beta primer mix. Via MiXCR, TCRdb re-called the 5' RACE reads, giving one row per CDR3 protein. The table has about 1,600,000 distinct CDR3 sequences, 40% to 50% seen once. The data stem from a study of blood T cells in healthy people across ages. Germline CDR1 is SGDLS and CDR2 is YYNGEE. The CDR3 loop spans 17 amino acids. J was trimmed by 0 bases and V by 0 bases; bases with no gene match: 8. This sequence originates from a young woman in good health. The chain employs TRBV9 and TRBJ2-5; 7 nucleotides match TRBD1. The sequencing sample was made of blood. For the CDR3, the DNA is TGTGCCAGCAGCGTAGCTACGGGACAGAAGTACCAAGAGACCCAGTACTTC. Translating gives CASSVATGQKYQETQYF.